The 3 T cell receptor beta chains below were found in one sample sequenced in a study of cytomegalovirus exposure and HLA in healthy donors. The PCR contained 60 Vbeta and 13 Jbeta primers. This table comes from immunoSEQ multiplex PCR, and its TCRdb copy is limited to in-frame clones, with some not included. The data show around 200,000 clones, with 70% to 80% seen just once and under 0.25% held by the top ten. Sequencing was carried out using PBMCs. The receptors derive from a girl aged 2-15 years in good health and CMV-seronegative.

This chain links TRBV13 with TRBJ2-3; the D gene is possibly TRBD2 (6 bases). Germline V gene sequence: CDR1 PRHDT, CDR2 FYEKMQ (reference sequence). V was cut by 5 bases and J by 0 bases, with 12 bases left in between. This CDR3 is 15 amino acids long. Here the CDR3 DNA reads TGTGCCAGCAGCCTCAACGGGGGTAGCACAGATACGCAGTATTTT. Encoded protein: CASSLNGGSTDTQYF.

The sample holds a few counts of this clone. The gene calls are TRBV18 and TRBJ2-1, with 12 bases aligning to TRBD2. J was trimmed by 6 bases and V by 6 bases; bases with no gene match: 15. CDR3 length: 18 amino acids. Looked up from germline, CDR1 is KGHSH and CDR2 is LQKENI. The CDR3 region is CASSHRTSGNMPLNEQFF. The CDR3, as DNA: TGTGCCAGCTCGCATAGGACTAGCGGGAATATGCCCCTCAATGAGCAGTTCTTC.

This clone was seen once. The chain links TRBV5-1 to TRBJ2-7; the D gene is possibly TRBD1 (6 bases). This CDR3 contains 17 residues. V dropped 0 bases and J dropped 7 bases, with 23 bases sitting between them. Germline V gene data show CDR1 as SGHRS and CDR2 as YFSETQ. Here the CDR3 DNA reads TGCGCCAGCAGCTTGGCCGGGACCTCCAGGGGCCTCGGGGAGCAGTACTTC. It codes for CASSLAGTSRGLGEQYF.